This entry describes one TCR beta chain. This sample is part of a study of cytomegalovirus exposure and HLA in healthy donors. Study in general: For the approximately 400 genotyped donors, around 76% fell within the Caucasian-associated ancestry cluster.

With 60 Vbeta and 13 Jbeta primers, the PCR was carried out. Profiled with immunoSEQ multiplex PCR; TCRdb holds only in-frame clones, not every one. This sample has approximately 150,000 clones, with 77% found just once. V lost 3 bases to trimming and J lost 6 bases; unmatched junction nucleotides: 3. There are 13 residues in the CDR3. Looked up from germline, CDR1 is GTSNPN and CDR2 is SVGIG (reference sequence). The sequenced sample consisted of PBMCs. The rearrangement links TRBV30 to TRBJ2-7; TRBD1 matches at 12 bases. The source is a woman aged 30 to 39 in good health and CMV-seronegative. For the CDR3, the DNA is TGTGCCTGGAGGGGGACAGGGGGCAGCGAGCAGTACTTC. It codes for CAWRGTGGSEQYF. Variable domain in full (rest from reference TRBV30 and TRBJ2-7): SQTIHQWPATLVQPVGSPLSLECTVEGTSNPNLYWYRQAAGRGLQLLFYSVGIGQISSEVPQNLSASRPQDRQFILSSKKLLLSDSGFYLCAWRGTGGSEQYFGPGTRLTVT.